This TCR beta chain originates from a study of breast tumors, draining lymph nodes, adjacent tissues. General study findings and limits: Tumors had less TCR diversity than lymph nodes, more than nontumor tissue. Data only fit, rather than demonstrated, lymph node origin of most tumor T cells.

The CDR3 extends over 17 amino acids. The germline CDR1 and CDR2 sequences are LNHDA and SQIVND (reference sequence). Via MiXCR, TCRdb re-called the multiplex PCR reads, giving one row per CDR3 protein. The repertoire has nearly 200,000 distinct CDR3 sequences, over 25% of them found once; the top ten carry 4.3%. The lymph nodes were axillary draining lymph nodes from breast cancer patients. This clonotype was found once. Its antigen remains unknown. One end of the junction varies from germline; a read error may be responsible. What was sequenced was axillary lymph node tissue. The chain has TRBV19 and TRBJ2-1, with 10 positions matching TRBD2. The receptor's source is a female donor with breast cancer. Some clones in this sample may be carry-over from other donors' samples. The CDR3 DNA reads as TGTGCCAGTAGTACGCCCTCGGCTAGCGGGGGAATAGGTGAGCAGCTCTTC. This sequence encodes CASSTPSASGGIGEQLF.